Listed here are 8 T cell receptor beta chains from one sample, sequenced in a study of CD8 T cells in ankylosing spondylitis. TCRdb fed the 5' RACE reads into MiXCR, producing one record per CDR3 protein. The sample shows some 250,000 distinct CDR3 sequences, about 10% of them seen only once. Sequenced material: blood, either unsorted or a sorted T cell fraction (not recorded which). All receptors come from a male donor with ankylosing spondylitis or in good health (not recorded which).

The rearrangement joins TRBV28 to TRBJ2-5; D may be TRBD1 or TRBD2 (5 bases each). CDR3 length: 16 residues. CDR1 is MDHEN and CDR2 is SYDVKM in the germline V gene. The germline V and J ends were trimmed by 6 bases and 5 bases, with 22 bases remaining between them. The CDR3 coding sequence is TGTGCCAGCAGACAACCACGGAGAGGGGCAGGCGAGACCCAGTACTTC. Amino acids: CASRQPRRGAGETQYF.

This clonotype was recorded many times. V is TRBV5-1 and J is TRBJ2-7, with no clear D. V lost 3 bases, J lost 5 bases, and 15 bases lay in between. Germline loops: CDR1 SGHRS, CDR2 YFSETQ. CDR3 size: 14 residues. The CDR3 loop reads CASSSRPSGDEQYF. As DNA, the CDR3 is TGCGCCAGCAGCTCCCGACCCTCCGGCGACGAGCAGTACTTC.

This clonotype came up many times. This chain joins TRBV29-1 and TRBJ2-1, with unresolved D. Trimming stripped 7 bases from V and 6 bases from J, with 13 bases between. Germline V CDR1 and CDR2: SQVTM, ANQGSEA. CDR3 length equals 12 residues. The CDR3 bases are TGCAGCGCCTCCGACAAGTTCAATGAGCAGTTCTTC. It codes for CSASDKFNEQFF.

There are a few counts of this clonotype. The rearrangement links TRBV11-2 to TRBJ2-2; D is uncertain. There are 13 residues in the CDR3. Per the germline V gene, CDR1 is SGHAT and CDR2 is FQNNGV. V shed 3 bases and J shed 3 bases, with 5 bases lying between them. CDR3 protein: CASSLLYTGELFF. The CDR3 coding sequence is TGTGCCAGCAGCTTGCTCTACACCGGGGAGCTGTTTTTT.

This clonotype appeared many times. This CDR3 is CSVAGHNSGANVLTF. DNA of the CDR3: TGCAGCGTAGCGGGACATAACTCTGGGGCCAACGTCCTGACTTTC. The chain carries TRBV29-1 and TRBJ2-6; a weak D match, TRBD2 (7 bases). CDR1 is SQVTM and CDR2 is ANQGSEA in the germline V gene. The CDR3 contains 15 residues. Between the trimmed V and J ends, which lost 6 bases and 0 bases, there was a span of 12 bases.

At least ten counts were recorded for this clonotype. The chain carries TRBV29-1 and TRBJ1-1; no firm D call. This CDR3 comprises 12 residues. Germline V gene data show CDR1 as SQVTM and CDR2 as ANQGSEA. With 1 base removed from V and 9 bases from J, the gap between germline ends came to 12 bases. In nucleotides, the CDR3 is TGCAGCGTTGAAGTTTCGGTCGTCAAAGCTTTCTTT. Translated, it gives CSVEVSVVKAFF.

This clonotype was recorded at least ten times. V gene TRBV5-1 combines with J gene TRBJ2-3; TRBD1 matches at 7 bases. This CDR3 contains 14 residues. J was trimmed by 4 bases and V by 4 bases; bases with no gene match: 6. The germline gives CDR1 SGHRS, CDR2 YFSETQ. The CDR3 here is CASSGTGEPDTQYF. The DNA of the CDR3 is TGCGCCAGCAGCGGAACAGGGGAGCCAGATACGCAGTATTTT.

Many counts were recorded for this clonotype. The rearrangement links TRBV12-3 or TRBV12-4 to TRBJ1-1, with unresolved D. V lost 4 bases, J lost 5 bases, and 17 bases lay in between. The CDR3 totals 15 residues. DNA of the CDR3: TGTGCCAGCAGTTCTCGGGCCGTGGTAGGGACTGAAGCTTTCTTT. This codes for CASSSRAVVGTEAFF.